The 28 T cell receptor beta chains listed next were all sequenced from one sample in a study of CD8 T cells in ankylosing spondylitis. Study-level points and caveats: Apparently characteristic of ankylosing spondylitis blood was a TCR beta motif (roughly eight highly homologous variants).

In TCRdb, the 5' RACE reads were re-called with MiXCR into one record per CDR3 protein. The sample comprises about 510,000 distinct CDR3 sequences, roughly 5.3% of which are singletons, and roughly 3.2% rests with the top ten. No antigen has been identified for these receptors. Sequencing was carried out using blood, either unsorted or a sorted T cell fraction (not recorded which). Receptor source: a male donor with ankylosing spondylitis.

Many counts were recorded for this clonotype. The gene calls are TRBV7-9 and TRBJ1-2; no definite D call. The V end lost 3 bases, the J end lost 7 bases, and 9 bases lay between the germline ends. CDR1 and CDR2 (germline): SEHNR, FQNEAQ (reference sequence). There are 12 residues in the CDR3. The CDR3 bases are TGTGCCAGCAGCTTGCTTCGGGGTGGCTACACCTTC. Translated: CASSLLRGGYTF.

This clonotype has at least ten counts. The chain links TRBV10-3 to TRBJ2-7; D perhaps matches TRBD2 (6 bases). The CDR3 spans 13 residues. CDR1 is ENHRY, CDR2 SYGVKD, per germline. The V and J ends lost 7 bases and 5 bases respectively, with 15 bases between them. CDR3 region: CAIKEGLRDEQYF. Written as DNA, the CDR3 is TGTGCCATCAAGGAGGGATTGAGGGACGAGCAGTACTTC.

This clonotype was seen many times. The rearrangement links TRBV29-1 to TRBJ2-3, with 16 bases that match TRBD2. J lost 4 bases, V lost 1 base, and 2 bases had no gene match. The CDR3 is made up of 16 amino acids. The germline CDR1 and CDR2 sequences are SQVTM and ANQGSEA. The CDR3 here is CSVEGGLAGGPDTQYF. For the CDR3, the DNA is TGCAGCGTTGAAGGGGGACTAGCGGGAGGGCCAGATACGCAGTATTTT.

This clonotype was seen at least ten times. The rearrangement links TRBV6-1 to TRBJ2-5, with a possible D match to TRBD1 (6 bases). Germline V gene lookup returns CDR1 MNHNS and CDR2 SASEGT. This CDR3 spans 17 amino acids. V was pared by 3 bases and J by 5 bases, with 22 bases between. CDR3 nucleotide sequence: TGTGCCAGCAGTGACCCACCTTGGACAGCCACTTTGGAGACCCAGTACTTC. Translated, it gives CASSDPPWTATLETQYF.

This clonotype was counted many times. The gene calls are TRBV5-1 and TRBJ1-4; D is unresolved. V gave up 4 bases and J gave up 5 bases, with 12 bases separating them. The CDR3 length is 14 residues. The germline CDR1 and CDR2 sequences are SGHRS and YFSETQ. The CDR3 nucleotides read TGCGCCAGCAGCACTCGGTCGTCCAATGAAAAACTGTTTTTT. Encoded protein: CASSTRSSNEKLFF.

This clonotype was picked up many times. The DNA of the CDR3 is TGTGCCATCAGTGACCCTGCGAGACAGGAGTTGGTTTTCTTT. It specifies CAISDPARQELVFF. This chain connects TRBV10-3 to TRBJ1-1; a possible D gene is TRBD1 (6 bases). V was trimmed by 3 bases and J by 13 bases, leaving 21 bases between them. Germline values: CDR1 ENHRY, CDR2 SYGVKD. The CDR3 loop spans 14 amino acids.

This clonotype was seen ten or more times. The chain carries TRBV29-1 and TRBJ2-3; TRBD1 agrees at 7 bases. Looked up from germline, CDR1 is SQVTM and CDR2 is ANQGSEA. The V gene end was trimmed by 7 bases and the J gene end by 1 base; junction bases not matched to a gene: 5. The CDR3 contains 13 residues. The CDR3 sequence is CSGRQGRTDTQYF. Written as DNA, the CDR3 is TGCAGCGGTCGACAGGGACGCACAGATACGCAGTATTTT.

The CDR3 region has the DNA TGCAGCGTCCTCCCCGGGACAGGGGAGAGCTACACCTTC. Protein sequence: CSVLPGTGESYTF. The rearrangement joins TRBV29-1 to TRBJ1-2; 10 positions agree with TRBD1. V lost 6 bases and J lost 9; bases outside the gene matches: 10. CDR3 length: 13 amino acids. Germline CDR1 reads SQVTM; CDR2 reads ANQGSEA.

At least ten counts were recorded for this clonotype. The rearrangement uses TRBV5-1 and TRBJ2-3; D is perhaps TRBD1 or TRBD2 (6 bases each). The V and J ends lost 3 bases and 4 bases respectively, with 12 bases between them. The CDR3 spans 14 residues. CDR1 and CDR2 from the germline V gene are SGHRS and YFSETQ. The CDR3 DNA reads TGCGCCAGCAGCTCGGTGGGGGGCGCAGATACGCAGTATTTT. This translates into CASSSVGGADTQYF.

This clonotype was observed many times. The chain links TRBV18 to TRBJ2-7; 7 positions agree with TRBD1. Germline CDR1 and CDR2: KGHSH and LQKENI. V gave up 3 bases and J gave up 3 bases; unmatched junction bases: 11. The CDR3 loop spans 16 amino acids. The CDR3 spells CASSPPARDSLYEQYF. The CDR3 region has the DNA TGTGCCAGCTCACCCCCAGCAAGGGACAGCCTCTACGAGCAGTACTTC.

This clonotype was seen at least ten times. The rearrangement uses TRBV4-3 and TRBJ1-1, with D maybe TRBD1 (5 bases). There are 14 residues in the CDR3. The germline V and J ends were trimmed by 3 bases and 1 base, with 9 bases remaining between them. Germline CDR1 is LGHNA and CDR2 is YSLEER. For the CDR3, the DNA is TGCGCCAGCAGCCACGGGACGGGGAACACTGAAGCTTTCTTT. Its protein is CASSHGTGNTEAFF.

This clonotype was found a few times. V is TRBV7-3 and J is TRBJ1-1; possibly TRBD1 for D (6 bases). Germline V gene data show CDR1 as SGHTA and CDR2 as FQGTGA. The CDR3 runs 14 residues. Trimming removed 3 bases from V and 3 bases from J, with 11 bases in between. CDR3 sequence reads: CASSFRGADTEAFF. DNA of the CDR3: TGTGCCAGCAGCTTCAGGGGCGCGGACACTGAAGCTTTCTTT.

This clonotype was found many times. J is TRBJ2-7 and V is TRBV5-1, with 9 nucleotides matching TRBD2. The CDR3 extends over 20 amino acids. J gave up 0 bases and V 0 bases, and 16 bases lay outside the gene matches. CDR1 is SGHRS, CDR2 YFSETQ, per germline. CDR3 loop: CASSLARLDLSGRPSYEQYF. CDR3 nucleotide sequence: TGCGCCAGCAGCTTGGCCAGACTCGATCTCAGCGGGAGGCCCTCCTACGAGCAGTACTTC.

The sample holds many counts of this clonotype. The chain recombines TRBV5-1 with TRBJ1-6; 8 bases are shared with TRBD1. The V gene's germline CDR1 is SGHRS and CDR2 YFSETQ. J gave up 7 bases and V 3 bases, and 9 bases lay outside the gene matches. The CDR3 spans 16 residues. The CDR3 here is CASSSGTGGMNSPLHF. CDR3 DNA sequence: TGCGCCAGCAGCTCCGGGACAGGCGGGATGAATTCACCCCTCCACTTT. The variable domain in full, completed from reference TRBV5-1 and TRBJ1-6, reads KAGVTQTPRYLIKTRGQQVTLSCSPISGHRSVSWYQQTPGQGLQFLFEYFSETQRNKGNFPGRFSGRQFSNSRSEMNVSTLELGDSALYLCASSSGTGGMNSPLHFGNGTRLTVT.

This clonotype was seen repeatedly, ten times or more. V gene TRBV27 combines with J gene TRBJ1-4; perhaps TRBD1 as D (5 bases). The germline V gene has CDR1 MNHEY and CDR2 SMNVEV (reference sequence). V lost 5 bases to trimming and J lost 10 bases, with 23 bases between them. The CDR3 runs to 16 residues. The CDR3 protein is CASSARPGTPRGKLFF. Written as DNA, the CDR3 is TGTGCCAGCAGTGCCCGTCCCGGGACTCCTCGGGGAAAACTGTTTTTT.

This clonotype was found many times. The chain couples TRBV20-1 to TRBJ2-7; 8 nucleotides align to TRBD1. The CDR3 is made up of 14 amino acids. Germline values: CDR1 DFQATT, CDR2 SNEGSKA (reference sequence). V was clipped by 6 bases and J by 3 bases; unmatched bases: 10. CDR3 sequence reads: CSAHSGGDLYEQYF. CDR3 DNA: TGCAGTGCCCACTCAGGGGGCGATCTCTACGAGCAGTACTTC.

The rearrangement links TRBV5-1 to TRBJ1-1; 8 nucleotides align to TRBD1. CDR1 and CDR2 from the germline V gene are SGHRS and YFSETQ. The CDR3 covers 14 residues. V dropped 3 bases and J dropped 6; count of bases not matched to a gene: 7. The CDR3 protein is CASSSQGAWAEAFF. The CDR3 region has the DNA TGCGCCAGCAGCTCTCAGGGGGCTTGGGCTGAAGCTTTCTTT.

This chain's CDR3 is CSVDLGGETQYF. The CDR3 DNA follows: TGCAGCGTTGATCTTGGAGGGGAGACCCAGTACTTC. This chain links TRBV29-1 with TRBJ2-5; weak D call: TRBD2 (6 bases). The length of the CDR3 is 12 residues. V was shortened by 3 bases and J by 5 bases, with 10 bases between the two germline ends. Germline V gene lookup returns CDR1 SQVTM and CDR2 ANQGSEA.

This clonotype was recorded at least ten times. The chain uses TRBV7-9 and TRBJ2-6; no definite D call. V shed 2 bases and J shed 1 base, with 6 bases lying between them. This CDR3 has 15 amino acids. Germline CDR1 is SEHNR and CDR2 is FQNEAQ (reference sequence). The CDR3 loop is CASSLRVSGANVLTF. CDR3 DNA sequence: TGTGCCAGCAGCTTACGAGTATCTGGGGCCAACGTCCTGACTTTC. Looking up the rest from reference TRBV7-9 and TRBJ2-6 gives the full variable domain: DTGVSQNPRHKITKRGQNVTFRCDPISEHNRLYWYRQTLGQGPEFLTYFQNEAQLEKSRLLSDRFSAERPKGSFSTLEIQRTEQGDSAMYLCASSLRVSGANVLTFGAGSRLTVL.

At least ten counts were recorded for this clonotype. The chain links TRBV7-2 to TRBJ2-2; D gene ambiguous. The V end lost 5 bases, the J end lost 1 base, and 5 bases lay between the germline ends. CDR1 SGHTA and CDR2 FQGNSA come from the germline V gene. This CDR3 has 13 amino acids. DNA for the CDR3: TGTGCCAGCAGCGCGATGAACACCGGGGAGCTGTTTTTT. It is translated as CASSAMNTGELFF.

This clonotype occurred many times. The rearrangement links TRBV27 to TRBJ2-1; D not certain. CDR1 MNHEY and CDR2 SMNVEV come from the germline V gene (reference sequence). The V gene lost 5 bases and the J gene lost 0 bases, with 11 bases spanning the gap. The CDR3 sequence is 15 residues long. In DNA, the CDR3 is TGTGCCAGCAGTCCACGGCTCCTCTCCTACAATGAGCAGTTCTTC. Its translation: CASSPRLLSYNEQFF.

This clonotype was recorded a few times. V and J are TRBV7-8 and TRBJ2-5; TRBD1 might be the D (6 bases). Germline CDR1 is SGHVS and CDR2 is FQNEAQ. The CDR3 is 14 residues long. Trimming shortened V by 3 bases and J by 5 bases, and 13 bases separated the two germline ends. In DNA, the CDR3 is TGTGCCAGCAGCTTGGCAGGGGAGTGGGAGACCCAGTACTTC. Amino acid sequence: CASSLAGEWETQYF.

This clonotype has ten or more counts. The chain employs TRBV14 and TRBJ2-2; D is unresolved. Germline CDR1 SGHDN, CDR2 FVKESK. Trimming removed 4 bases at V and 2 bases at J, with 5 bases between. The CDR3 length is 13 residues. The CDR3: CASSRFNTGELFF. Written as DNA, the CDR3 is TGTGCCAGCAGCCGATTCAACACCGGGGAGCTGTTTTTT. Supplemented by reference TRBV14 and TRBJ2-2, the full variable domain reads EAGVTQFPSHSVIEKGQTVTLRCDPISGHDNLYWYRRVMGKEIKFLLHFVKESKQDESGMPNNRFLAERTGGTYSTLKVQPAELEDSGVYFCASSRFNTGELFFGEGSRLTVL.

The sample holds many counts of this clonotype. The rearrangement joins TRBV7-2 to TRBJ1-2; 8 positions agree with TRBD1. The ends lost 3 bases at V and 4 bases at J; junction bases unmatched: 7. Germline CDR1 is SGHTA and CDR2 is FQGNSA. CDR3 size: 15 residues. In DNA, the CDR3 is TGTGCCAGCAGCTTTGCCCGGGACAGGATCTATGGCTACACCTTC. Amino acid sequence: CASSFARDRIYGYTF.

This clonotype occurred many times. CDR3 loop: CASSLSGDISTDTQYF. CDR3 nucleotide sequence: TGTGCCAGCAGCTTATCGGGGGATATTAGCACAGATACGCAGTATTTT. This chain connects TRBV5-5 to TRBJ2-3; maybe TRBD2 (6 bases). In germline, CDR1 is SGHKS, CDR2 YYEKEE (reference sequence). Trimming stripped 2 bases from V and 0 bases from J, with 13 bases between. This CDR3 is built from 16 residues.

This clonotype was counted many times. J is TRBJ1-5 and V is TRBV9; D unclear. The CDR3 totals 13 residues. Germline CDR1 SGDLS, CDR2 YYNGEE. Trimming pared 0 bases from V and 4 bases from J, leaving 5 bases between. The CDR3 sequence is CASSVGENQPQHF. The CDR3 coding sequence is TGTGCCAGCAGCGTAGGAGAAAATCAGCCCCAGCATTTT. Drawing the rest from reference TRBV9 and TRBJ1-5, the complete variable domain is DSGVTQTPKHLITATGQRVTLRCSPRSGDLSVYWYQQSLDQGLQFLIQYYNGEERAKGNILERFSAQQFPDLHSELNLSSLELGDSALYFCASSVGENQPQHFGDGTRLSIL.

This clonotype was picked up a small number of times. The chain uses TRBV6-2 or TRBV6-3 and TRBJ1-1, with D possibly TRBD1 on 6 matching bases. Germline V CDR1 and CDR2: MNHEY, SVGEGT. With 4 bases removed from V and 1 base from J, the gap between germline ends came to 22 bases. The CDR3 runs to 18 residues. CDR3 nucleotides: TGTGCCAGCAGTTCGACTTACAGGGAGGGCATCGGGAACACTGAAGCTTTCTTT. Amino acids: CASSSTYREGIGNTEAFF.

J is TRBJ1-1 and V is TRBV18; tentatively, D is TRBD1 (6 bases). The CDR3 runs 18 residues. The V gene lost 2 bases and the J gene lost 1 base, with 20 bases spanning the gap. Germline V CDR1 and CDR2: KGHSH, LQKENI. For the CDR3, the DNA is TGTGCCAGCTCACCAATAATCGGGGCACAGGGATCGAACACTGAAGCTTTCTTT. Translation: CASSPIIGAQGSNTEAFF.